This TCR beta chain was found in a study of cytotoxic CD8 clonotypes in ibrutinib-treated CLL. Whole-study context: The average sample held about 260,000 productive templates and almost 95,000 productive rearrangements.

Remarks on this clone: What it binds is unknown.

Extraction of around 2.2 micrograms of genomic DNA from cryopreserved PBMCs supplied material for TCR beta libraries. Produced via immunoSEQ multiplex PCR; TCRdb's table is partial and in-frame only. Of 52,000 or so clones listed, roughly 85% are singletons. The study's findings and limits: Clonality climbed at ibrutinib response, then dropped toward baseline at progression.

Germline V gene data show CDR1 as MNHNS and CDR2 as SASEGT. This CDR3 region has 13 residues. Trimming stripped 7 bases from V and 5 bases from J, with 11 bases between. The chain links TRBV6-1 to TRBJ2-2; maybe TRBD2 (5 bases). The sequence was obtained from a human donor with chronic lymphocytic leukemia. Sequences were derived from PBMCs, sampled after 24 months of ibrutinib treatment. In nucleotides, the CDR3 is TGTGCCAGCACCGAGCGGAAAACCGGGGAGCTGTTTTTT. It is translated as CASTERKTGELFF.